These T cell receptor beta chains were read from a single sample in a study of T cells in Graves' hyperthyroidism and ophthalmopathy. TCRdb recomputed calls from the multiplex PCR reads with MiXCR, one row per CDR3 protein. The sample carries over 700,000 distinct CDR3 sequences, 30% to 40% recorded once. The sequenced material came from blood. The source of these receptors is a woman aged 35 to 49 with Graves' hyperthyroidism. The conserved cysteine and the conserved F or W are not part of the CDR3 here.

j_call: TRBJ1-2
v_call: TRBV7-7
cdr3_aa: ASSRDRGGYT

j_call: TRBJ1-2
v_call: TRBV7-2
cdr3_aa: ASRFGAPLYGYT

j_call: TRBJ2-2
v_call: TRBV20-1
cdr3_aa: SARARQGIITGELF

j_call: TRBJ2-5
v_call: TRBV2
cdr3_aa: ASSETGSSRQETQY

j_call: TRBJ1-2
v_call: TRBV19
cdr3_aa: ASRTGWGYGYT

j_call: TRBJ2-6
v_call: TRBV12-3/TRBV12-4
cdr3_aa: ASSLREAGANVLT

j_call: TRBJ2-7
v_call: TRBV2
cdr3_aa: ASIGTAYYEQY

j_call: TRBJ1-5
v_call: TRBV20-1
cdr3_aa: SARDPRGQGNQPQH

j_call: TRBJ2-5
v_call: TRBV12-3/TRBV12-4
cdr3_aa: ASRVGSNFVETQY

j_call: TRBJ1-2
v_call: TRBV20-1
cdr3_aa: SARDQGLNYGYT

j_call: NA
v_call: TRBV2
cdr3_aa: ASSGTGDTYNEQF

j_call: TRBJ1-2
v_call: TRBV19
cdr3_aa: ASSPQGTYGYT

j_call: TRBJ2-7
v_call: TRBV7-2
cdr3_aa: ASSLLAGGKSYEQY

j_call: TRBJ1-6
v_call: TRBV20-1
cdr3_aa: SARDRQGRLSPLH

j_call: TRBJ1-3
v_call: TRBV5-6
cdr3_aa: ASSLDGRTHSGNTIY

j_call: TRBJ1-6
v_call: TRBV6-5
cdr3_aa: ASSYGNRGVLHNSPLH

j_call: TRBJ2-5
v_call: TRBV25-1
cdr3_aa: ASRSGGETQY

j_call: TRBJ2-7
v_call: TRBV7-2
cdr3_aa: ASSLSGITYEQY

j_call: TRBJ2-2
v_call: TRBV5-1
cdr3_aa: ASSLVTSGGGELF

j_call: TRBJ1-5
v_call: TRBV12-3/TRBV12-4
cdr3_aa: ASKTGRNQPQH

j_call: TRBJ2-5
v_call: TRBV14
cdr3_aa: ASSQHWGQQETQY

j_call: TRBJ1-1
v_call: TRBV7-2
cdr3_aa: ASSLNAGTNAF

j_call: TRBJ2-6
v_call: TRBV2
cdr3_aa: ASSEGTSGANVLT

j_call: TRBJ1-2
v_call: TRBV20-1
cdr3_aa: SAREWGRGYT

j_call: TRBJ2-7
v_call: TRBV5-1
cdr3_aa: ASREAASYEQY

j_call: TRBJ1-1
v_call: TRBV15
cdr3_aa: ATSRVRAGSMNTEAF

j_call: TRBJ1-1
v_call: TRBV7-2
cdr3_aa: ASGTGGGPAF

j_call: TRBJ2-5
v_call: TRBV9
cdr3_aa: ASSVVGGETQY

j_call: TRBJ1-5
v_call: TRBV20-1
cdr3_aa: SAGDPSLGRSNQPQH

j_call: TRBJ2-3
v_call: TRBV6-2/TRBV6-3
cdr3_aa: ASSYRTSGHTDTQY

j_call: TRBJ1-4
v_call: TRBV12-3/TRBV12-4
cdr3_aa: ASSPERQGGTNEKLF

j_call: TRBJ2-7
v_call: TRBV20-1
cdr3_aa: SARDLREYEQY

j_call: TRBJ1-4
v_call: TRBV4-3
cdr3_aa: ASSQDYTNEKLF

j_call: TRBJ2-7
v_call: TRBV7-9
cdr3_aa: ASSLVGGPEEQY

j_call: TRBJ2-7
v_call: TRBV6-2/TRBV6-3
cdr3_aa: ASSPKPEGD

j_call: TRBJ1-2
v_call: TRBV19
cdr3_aa: ASSFGQGETYGYT

j_call: TRBJ2-7
v_call: TRBV20-1
cdr3_aa: SASPEGGTYEQY

j_call: TRBJ1-6
v_call: TRBV12-3/TRBV12-4
cdr3_aa: ASSSGFYNSPLH

j_call: TRBJ1-2
v_call: TRBV12-3/TRBV12-4
cdr3_aa: ASSLSPASYGCT

j_call: TRBJ2-6
v_call: TRBV7-2
cdr3_aa: ASSPLWGAANVLT

j_call: TRBJ2-2
v_call: TRBV19
cdr3_aa: ASSTRTGANTGELF

j_call: TRBJ1-3
v_call: TRBV29-1
cdr3_aa: SVEDQRANSGNTIY

j_call: TRBJ2-6
v_call: TRBV9
cdr3_aa: ASSVQSSGANVLT

j_call: TRBJ1-2
v_call: TRBV19
cdr3_aa: ASSIYPGGGYGYT

j_call: TRBJ2-2
v_call: TRBV19
cdr3_aa: ASKGRGKNTGELF

j_call: TRBJ2-7
v_call: TRBV7-2
cdr3_aa: ASTPDTYEQY